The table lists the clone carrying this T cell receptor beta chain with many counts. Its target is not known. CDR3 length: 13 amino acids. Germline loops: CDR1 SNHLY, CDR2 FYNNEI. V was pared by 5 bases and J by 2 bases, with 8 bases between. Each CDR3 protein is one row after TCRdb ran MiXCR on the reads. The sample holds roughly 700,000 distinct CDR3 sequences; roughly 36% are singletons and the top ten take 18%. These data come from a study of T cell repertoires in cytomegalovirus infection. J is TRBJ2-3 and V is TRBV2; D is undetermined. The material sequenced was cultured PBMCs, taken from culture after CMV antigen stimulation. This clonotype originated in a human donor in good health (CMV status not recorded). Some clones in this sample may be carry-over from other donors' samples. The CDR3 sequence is CASSSTHTDTQYF. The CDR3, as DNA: TGTGCCAGCAGTAGTACTCACACAGATACGCAGTATTTT. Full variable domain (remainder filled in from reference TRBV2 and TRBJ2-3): EPEVTQTPSHQVTQMGQEVILRCVPISNHLYFYWYRQILGQKVEFLVSFYNNEISEKSEIFDDQFSVERPDGSNFTLKIRSTKLEDSAMYFCASSSTHTDTQYFGPGTRLTVL.